These T cell receptor beta chains were read from a single sample in a study of glioma-infiltrating T cells. TCRdb re-called the multiplex PCR reads with MiXCR, one entry per CDR3 protein. The sample contains tens of thousands of distinct CDR3 sequences, about 23% of which appear only once. Sequencing was carried out using glioma tissue, nonneoplastic brain tissue, or PBMCs (not recorded which). These receptors all stem from a human donor with low-grade glioma or glioblastoma, undergoing nonglioma brain surgery, or in good health (not recorded which). The CDR3 runs from the conserved cysteine through the conserved F or W. D genes are given only for firm matches. Clone size is shown for a subset of rows, as once, few, many or a class of expanded clone.

j_call | d_call | clone_size | v_call | cdr3_aa | cdr3_nt
TRBJ2-3 | . | few | TRBV19 | CASSMVTGAPEDTQYF | TGTGCCAGTAGTATGGTAACGGGAGCACCGGAGGATACGCAGTATTTT
TRBJ2-3 | . | many | TRBV20-1 | CSARVWPEADTQYF | TGCAGTGCTAGAGTGTGGCCGGAGGCAGATACGCAGTATTTT
TRBJ1-1 | . | . | TRBV5-5 | CASSLQLLNTEAFF | TGTGCCAGCAGCTTACAACTCCTGAACACTGAAGCTTTCTTT
TRBJ2-7 | TRBD1 | many | TRBV20-1 | CSARDPKTGGHEQYF | TGCAGTGCTAGAGATCCGAAGACAGGGGGCCACGAGCAGTACTTC
TRBJ2-3 | . | . | TRBV7-6 | CASGSFTGRQNTQYF | TGTGCCAGCGGCTCCTTTACGGGAAGGCAAAATACGCAGTATTTT
TRBJ2-7 | TRBD2 | many | TRBV18 | CASSPPVSGPHEQYF | TGTGCCAGCTCACCACCCGTTAGCGGGCCCCACGAGCAGTACTTC
TRBJ1-1 | TRBD1 | . | TRBV6-1 | CASRGQRNTKAFF | TGTGCCAGCAGGGGACAGAGGAACACTAAAGCTTTCTTC
TRBJ2-5 | TRBD1 | many | TRBV20-1 | CSADRQETQYF | TGCAGTGCGGACAGGCAAGAGACCCAGTACTTC
TRBJ1-1 | . | . | TRBV20-1 | CSASRGGTGAFF | TGCAGTGCCTCACGGGGAGGGACTGGAGCTTTCTTT
TRBJ2-5 | TRBD2 | many | TRBV7-9 | CASSLGTSGIQETQYF | TGTGCCAGCAGCCTGGGGACTAGCGGGATCCAAGAGACCCAGTACTTC